Listed below are T cell receptor beta chains from one sample, sequenced in a study of technical replicates of blood from four donors. Sequencing was performed with immunoSEQ multiplex PCR; in TCRdb, only in-frame clones are kept and a portion is missing. This sample carries some 80,000 clones, 90% to 98% of them seen once, and the ten largest clones take around 0.33%. The sequencing input was T cells isolated from PBMCs. The receptors here all came from a human donor in good health. Both conserved end residues are trimmed from each CDR3. A D gene is named only where the DNA matches it firmly. Rows give clone size only sometimes, using once, few, many, or a class for an expanded clone.

v_call	clone_size	d_call	j_call	cdr3_aa
TRBV5-1	-	TRBD1	TRBJ1-1	ASSPRTGNTEAF
TRBV7-3	-	-	TRBJ2-7	ASSSHGGEQY
TRBV9	-	-	TRBJ2-1	ASSVVPAGDEQF
TRBV13	once	TRBD1	TRBJ2-7	ASSFGRPDRAHEQY
TRBV2	-	TRBD2	TRBJ2-1	ASASGISSYNEQF
TRBV19	-	TRBD1	TRBJ2-7	ASSPDRATYEQY
TRBV7-2	-	TRBD2	TRBJ2-5	ASTSLLSGRQETQY
TRBV19	-	-	TRBJ2-1	ASRLAHEQF
TRBV7-2	-	-	TRBJ2-5	ASSLISRLKQFGETQY
TRBV4-3	-	-	TRBJ2-7	ASSLANEQY
TRBV18	-	TRBD2	TRBJ2-1	ASSALAGNNEQF
TRBV6-5	-	-	TRBJ1-1	ASIQSGIAF
TRBV29-1	-	TRBD2	TRBJ2-7	SAAGLAGVLRYEQY
TRBV7-3	-	TRBD1	TRBJ2-6	ASSDRAGANVLT
TRBV27	-	-	TRBJ1-5	ASRTRQNQPQH
TRBV7-9	-	-	TRBJ2-1	ASSLGGDSFGLNEQF
TRBV6-4	-	TRBD1	TRBJ1-5	ASSETGNQPQH
TRBV5-1	-	-	TRBJ1-2	ASRGQGNGYT
TRBV6-5	-	-	TRBJ1-3	ASSYSQASGNTIY
TRBV6-6	-	TRBD1	TRBJ1-1	ASSWTGGENTEAF
TRBV28	once	TRBD1	TRBJ2-2	ASRIGQGSSTGELF